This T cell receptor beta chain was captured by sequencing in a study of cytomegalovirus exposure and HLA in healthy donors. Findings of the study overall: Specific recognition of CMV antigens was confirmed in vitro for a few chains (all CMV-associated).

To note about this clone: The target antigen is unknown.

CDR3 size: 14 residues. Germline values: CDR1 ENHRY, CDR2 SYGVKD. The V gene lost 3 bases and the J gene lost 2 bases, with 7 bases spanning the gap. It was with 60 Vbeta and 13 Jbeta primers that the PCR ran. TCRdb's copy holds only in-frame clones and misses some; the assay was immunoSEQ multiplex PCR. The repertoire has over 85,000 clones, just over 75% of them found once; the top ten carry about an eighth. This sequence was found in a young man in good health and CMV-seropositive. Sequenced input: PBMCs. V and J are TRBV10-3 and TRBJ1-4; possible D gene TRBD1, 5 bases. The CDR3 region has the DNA TGTGCCATCAGTGATGGGGGGACTAATGAAAAACTGTTTTTT. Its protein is CAISDGGTNEKLFF.